This T cell receptor beta chain originates from a study of cytomegalovirus exposure and HLA in healthy donors. Trimming left V 4 bases short and J 0 bases short, with 11 bases between. Per the germline V gene, CDR1 is SGHRS and CDR2 is YFSETQ. The CDR3 runs 14 residues. Study-wide results and limits: The classifier was said to identify cytomegalovirus status with high specificity and sensitivity. Earlier analysis looked at TCR beta V segments, and most were productive about 87% or about 30% of the time.

As for this clone: Its antigen remains unidentified.

In the PCR, 60 Vbeta and 13 Jbeta primers were used. Sequencing was performed with immunoSEQ multiplex PCR; in TCRdb, only in-frame clones are kept and a portion is missing. The data show about 160,000 clones, 65% to 80% seen once. Material for sequencing was PBMCs. The chain uses TRBV5-1 and TRBJ2-7; D remains unclear. The TCR originated in a middle-aged man in good health and CMV-seronegative. The CDR3 DNA reads TGCGCCAGCAGCAACCCGGGTAGCTCCTACGAGCAGTACTTC. The encoded protein is CASSNPGSSYEQYF.